The rows below give T cell receptor beta chains drawn from one sample of a study of PD-1 blockade in mismatch repair-deficient tumors. Sequencing used immunoSEQ multiplex PCR; TCRdb keeps in-frame clones, though not all of them. The sample has approximately 80,000 clones; approximately 78% are singletons. The sequencing used peripheral blood, collected 44 weeks after starting pembrolizumab. The source is an adult with mismatch repair-deficient cancer. The CDR3 runs from the conserved cysteine through the conserved F or W. Each record gives: CDR3 DNA, CDR3 protein, clone size, D gene, V gene, J gene. The D gene is left open where the match is weak. Expanded clones get a size class; other rows say once, few or many, or leave the size out.

TGTGCCAGCAGCTGGACAGCGAACACTGAAGCTTTCTTT	CASSWTANTEAFF	NA	NA	TRBV5-4	TRBJ1-1
TGTGCCAGTAGGACAGGACAGCGCCGTTATGGCTACACCTTC	CASRTGQRRYGYTF	NA	NA	TRBV19	TRBJ1-2
TGTGCCAGCAGTGTCAGTCTGGCCTCCGCCGGGGAGCTGTTTTTT	CASSVSLASAGELFF	NA	NA	TRBV6-1	TRBJ2-2
TGTGCCAGCAGCTTACCGGGTTCAGATACGCAGTATTTT	CASSLPGSDTQYF	NA	NA	TRBV7-9	TRBJ2-3
TGTGCCAGCAGCTTAAGCGGAGGCTATGAGCAGTTCTTC	CASSLSGGYEQFF	once	NA	TRBV7-9	TRBJ2-1
TGTGCCTGGAGTTCTTTAGGGGAAACCAATGGCTACACCTTC	CAWSSLGETNGYTF	NA	NA	TRBV30	TRBJ1-2
TGTGCCAGCAGCCCCCCAGAGAACAATGAGCAGTTCTTC	CASSPPENNEQFF	NA	NA	TRBV9	TRBJ2-1
TGTGCCAGCATCGGGGGGAAGGGACGCTCTGGAAACACCATATATTTT	CASIGGKGRSGNTIYF	NA	NA	TRBV7-8	TRBJ1-3
TGTGCCAGCAGCTTACTAGCGGGAGTAGGTGAGCAGTACTTC	CASSLLAGVGEQYF	NA	TRBD2	TRBV11-1	TRBJ2-7
TGCGCCAGCAGTGAGTTAGGACAGGGTCACGAGCAGTACTTC	CASSELGQGHEQYF	NA	TRBD1	TRBV10-1	TRBJ2-7
TGTGCCAGCTCACCACTGACAGGACAGGGGCCTTTAGATACGCAGTATTTT	CASSPLTGQGPLDTQYF	NA	TRBD1	TRBV18	TRBJ2-3
TGTGCCAGCAGTGTGCCTGGGACTGAAGCTTTCTTT	CASSVPGTEAFF	NA	NA	TRBV6-1	TRBJ1-1
TGTGCCAGCAGCCAACCGGGACTCGCCAAATTCTACGAGCAGTACTTC	CASSQPGLAKFYEQYF	NA	NA	TRBV14	TRBJ2-7
TGCAGTGCTAGCTTCAAGGAGTCCCAGTACTTC	CSASFKESQYF	NA	NA	TRBV20-1	TRBJ2-7
TGTGCCAGCAGCTTAGCCTCGGGACTAGCGGGAAAAACCGGGGAGCTGTTTTTT	CASSLASGLAGKTGELFF	NA	TRBD2	TRBV11-2	TRBJ2-2
TGTGCCAGCAGTTCAGGGGAAGGGAAGATCTATGGCTACACCTTC	CASSSGEGKIYGYTF	NA	NA	TRBV6-1	TRBJ1-2
TGCAGCGCCGGGACTAGCGGGCCTTACAATGAGCAGTTCTTC	CSAGTSGPYNEQFF	NA	TRBD2	TRBV29-1	TRBJ2-1
TGTGCTAGTGGCAGACAGGGGGAATATTATGGCTACACCTTC	CASGRQGEYYGYTF	NA	TRBD1	TRBV12-5	TRBJ1-2
TGCGCCAGCAGTCACTACAACCTTCTTGCGGCGATGACCACGCAACGGCCTTATGGCTACACCTTC	CASSHYNLLAAMTTQRPYGYTF	NA	NA	TRBV23-1	TRBJ1-2
TGTGCCAGCAGCCAATTCGAGATGAACACTGAAGCTTTCTTT	CASSQFEMNTEAFF	NA	NA	TRBV16	TRBJ1-1
TGCGCCAGCAGCCATCCTCCGGGACTAGCGGGAGGGCCCTCGGGGACCGGGGAGCTGTTTTTT	CASSHPPGLAGGPSGTGELFF	NA	TRBD2	TRBV4-1	TRBJ2-2
TGTGCCAGCAGCTTACTCCCCCCTCGGTTGCCCCTCTCCTACAATGAGCAGTTCTTC	CASSLLPPRLPLSYNEQFF	NA	NA	TRBV7-2	TRBJ2-1
TGTGCTAGCAGCCGGGACATTGGAGAGACCCAGTACTTC	CASSRDIGETQYF	NA	NA	TRBV7-7	TRBJ2-5
TGTGCCAGCAGCTTAGCGTCTGTAGTTAGCAATCAGCCCCAGCATTTT	CASSLASVVSNQPQHF	NA	NA	TRBV7-2	TRBJ1-5
TGTGCCAGCAGCATGGGACAGGGGGGATATGGCTACACCTTC	CASSMGQGGYGYTF	NA	TRBD1	TRBV5-8	TRBJ1-2
TGTGCCAGCAGTGATGGGTCTCTAGGCTACACCTTC	CASSDGSLGYTF	NA	NA	TRBV6-1	TRBJ1-2
TGTGCCAGCAGTTTATCGAAGGGCCAGCCCGTCGGTTTCGAGACCCAGTACTTC	CASSLSKGQPVGFETQYF	NA	NA	TRBV27	TRBJ2-5
TGTGCCAGCAGCTTAGCGCGCCCGGGACTTAAGCAGTTCTTC	CASSLARPGLKQFF	few	NA	TRBV11-1	TRBJ2-1
TGTGCCACCAGCAGGGATTTGGCCGGGGAGCTGTTTTTT	CATSRDLAGELFF	NA	NA	TRBV15	TRBJ2-2
TGCGCCAGCAGCCGAACTCGGCCTGGGGACACTGAAGCTTTCTTT	CASSRTRPGDTEAFF	NA	NA	TRBV5-1	TRBJ1-1
TGTGCCAGCAGCCGGACTAGCGGGAGCTCCTACGAGCAGTACTTC	CASSRTSGSSYEQYF	NA	TRBD2	TRBV7-2	TRBJ2-7
TGTGCCAGCAGCTTAGGCGGCGGGAGAGTCTCCTACAATGAGCAGTTCTTC	CASSLGGGRVSYNEQFF	NA	TRBD2	TRBV7-6	TRBJ2-1
TGTGCCAGCAGCGCTTTAGCGGGAGCAGATACGCAGTATTTT	CASSALAGADTQYF	NA	TRBD2	TRBV5-4	TRBJ2-3
TGTGCCAGCAGTTATGAACGGAACACTGAAGCTTTCTTT	CASSYERNTEAFF	NA	NA	TRBV6-5	TRBJ1-1
TGTGCCAGTAGTATTGCTGGAAAGCGGGAAGAGACCCAGTACTTC	CASSIAGKREETQYF	once	NA	TRBV19	TRBJ2-5
TGCGCCAGCAGCTTGGTGGTCACGGGAGAGGTTGAGCAGTTCTTC	CASSLVVTGEVEQFF	NA	NA	TRBV5-1	TRBJ2-1
TGTGCCTGCCTCCCCCGGGGCACCTACGAGCAGTACTTC	CACLPRGTYEQYF	NA	NA	TRBV30	TRBJ2-7
TGCGCCAGCAGATATGAGTCGAACACTGAAGCTTTCTTT	CASRYESNTEAFF	NA	NA	TRBV5-1	TRBJ1-1
TGTGCCAGCAGCCCCCCTGGGGGGACGAGGGTAAATGAGCAGTTCTTC	CASSPPGGTRVNEQFF	NA	NA	TRBV13	TRBJ2-1
TGTGCCAGTAGTGCCCGGACTAGCGGCACCTACGAGCAGTACTTC	CASSARTSGTYEQYF	few	TRBD2	TRBV19	TRBJ2-7
TGTGCCAGCAGCGCGTCCGGGACAGGCATCACTTTCTTT	CASSASGTGITFF	NA	TRBD1	TRBV5-5	TRBJ1-1
TGTGCCAGCAGCTTATTGGCGGGAGGAATGGAAGAGACCCAGTACTTC	CASSLLAGGMEETQYF	few	TRBD2	TRBV11-2	TRBJ2-5
TGTGCCAGCAGCCGCGGGGAGGGGGAGCAGTACTTC	CASSRGEGEQYF	NA	TRBD2	TRBV7-3	TRBJ2-7
TGTGCCGCGGCATACTATGGCTACACCTTC	CAAAYYGYTF	NA	NA	TRBV6-1	TRBJ1-2
TGTGCCAGCATCGCCGGGACAGGGCGTCGCGAGCAGTACTTC	CASIAGTGRREQYF	NA	TRBD1	TRBV6-5	TRBJ2-7
TGTGCCAGCAGCTTAGGGCTAGAATACGAGCAGTACTTC	CASSLGLEYEQYF	NA	NA	TRBV7-9	TRBJ2-7
TGTGCCACCAGCAGAGATTTGGGCAATCAGCCCCAGCATTTT	CATSRDLGNQPQHF	NA	NA	TRBV15	TRBJ1-5
TGCGCCAGCAGTGAGTCGAAGACAGGGATTAGCTACACCTTC	CASSESKTGISYTF	NA	TRBD1	TRBV10-2	TRBJ1-2
TGTGCCAGCAGCCCTCAGGACGCGAACACCGGGGAGCTGTTTTTT	CASSPQDANTGELFF	NA	NA	TRBV7-2	TRBJ2-2
TGTGCCAGCACCCCGCCCGGGGAGGATGGCTACACCTTC	CASTPPGEDGYTF	NA	NA	TRBV6-4	TRBJ1-2
TGTGCCAGCAGCCCCGTATACAATGAGCAGTTCTTC	CASSPVYNEQFF	NA	NA	TRBV11-3	TRBJ2-1
TGTGCCAGCAGACCAGGGACAGACACTGAAGCTTTCTTT	CASRPGTDTEAFF	NA	TRBD1	TRBV5-4	TRBJ1-1
TGTGCCAGCCGGACCGAGGTGTCTGAAGCTTTCTTT	CASRTEVSEAFF	NA	NA	TRBV2	TRBJ1-1
TGTGCCAGCAGACTATATACAGGGGGAGAGACCCAGTACTTC	CASRLYTGGETQYF	NA	TRBD1	TRBV27	TRBJ2-5
TGTGCCATACAGGGCGTTCGCGACACTGAAGCTTTCTTT	CAIQGVRDTEAFF	NA	NA	TRBV10-3	TRBJ1-1
TGTGCCAGCAGCAAATTCAGGGTGGTTTACGAGCAGTACTTC	CASSKFRVVYEQYF	NA	NA	TRBV5-6	TRBJ2-7
TGCGCCAGCAGCGGGACCTCCGGGGCGCAGTATTTT	CASSGTSGAQYF	NA	NA	TRBV5-1	TRBJ2-3
TGCGCCAGCAGCTTGGTTCCGACTAGCGGGAGGGGAGTCGGGGAGCTGTTTTTT	CASSLVPTSGRGVGELFF	NA	TRBD2	TRBV5-1	TRBJ2-2